The 23 T cell receptor beta chains presented below share a single source sample, sequenced in a study of shared clonotypes between healthy human individuals. Assay used: immunoSEQ multiplex PCR; TCRdb lists only in-frame clones, some missing. The sample lists under 600,000 clones, roughly 79% occurring once. Sequencing was performed on PBMCs. Source of these receptors: a woman aged 40 to 49 in good health. Some clones in this sample may be carry-over from other donors' samples.

The chain has TRBV4-3 and TRBJ1-1; weak D call: TRBD1 (5 bases). The V end was cut by 5 bases, the J end by 3 bases, with 10 bases between. The CDR3 sequence is 13 residues long. Germline CDR1 and CDR2: LGHNA and YSLEER. Written as DNA, the CDR3 is TGCGCCAGCAGCATGGGGCGGGACACTGAAGCTTTCTTT. Amino acids: CASSMGRDTEAFF.

This chain joins TRBV7-8 and TRBJ2-5, with a possible D match to TRBD1 (5 bases). The V gene's germline CDR1 is SGHVS and CDR2 FQNEAQ. V was trimmed by 5 bases and J by 0 bases, leaving 22 bases between them. CDR3 size: 18 residues. The CDR3 DNA reads TGTGCCAGCAGCATCCCTCTCCCAGGGTCTTTGTACCAAGAGACCCAGTACTTC. It codes for CASSIPLPGSLYQETQYF.

On this clone itself: Lacking the conserved final phenylalanine or tryptophan, this CDR3 likely reflects a read error. Written as DNA, the CDR3 is TGTGCCAGCAGCTCGGACAGGGGAGACGAGCAGTACCTC. It encodes CASSSDRGDEQYL. The J gene is TRBJ2-7, the V gene TRBV7-8; TRBD1 matches 9 bases. The germline CDR1 and CDR2 sequences are SGHVS and FQNEAQ. The ends lost 4 bases at V and 5 bases at J; junction bases unmatched: 3. The CDR3 loop spans 13 amino acids.

The chain joins TRBV9 to TRBJ2-3; unclear D gene. Germline V gives CDR1 SGDLS, CDR2 YYNGEE. This CDR3 is 15 amino acids long. Trimming took 0 bases from V and 2 from J, leaving 10 bases between them. The CDR3 nucleotides read TGTGCCAGCAGCGTAGCTCTGGACGTCACAGATACGCAGTATTTT. Protein product: CASSVALDVTDTQYF.

This chain joins TRBV9 and TRBJ2-3; TRBD2 matches 8 bases. The CDR3 is made up of 18 amino acids. Germline assignment: CDR1 SGDLS and CDR2 YYNGEE. Unmatched junction bases numbered 12, after V lost 3 bases and J lost 0 bases. The CDR3 loop is CASSARAGALTSTDTQYF. Here the CDR3 DNA reads TGTGCCAGCAGCGCGAGAGCGGGAGCACTAACTAGCACAGATACGCAGTATTTT.

This chain uses TRBV4-2 with TRBJ2-3; 12 bases fit TRBD2. The CDR3 loop spans 16 amino acids. The junction had 4 bases not matched to a gene; V was cut back by 4 bases and J by 2 bases. Germline CDR1 is LGHNA and CDR2 is YNFKEQ. The CDR3 protein is CASSPWTSGNTDTQYF. In DNA, the CDR3 is TGTGCCAGCAGCCCTTGGACTAGCGGGAACACAGATACGCAGTATTTT.

V is TRBV5-1 and J is TRBJ2-1; 9 bases map to TRBD2. This CDR3 comprises 15 residues. The germline V gene encodes CDR1 SGHRS and CDR2 YFSETQ. V was clipped by 4 bases and J by 7 bases; unmatched bases: 9. CDR3 nucleotides: TGCGCCAGCAGCCCGTCGGCTAGCGGGATGAATGAGCAGTTCTTC. The encoded protein is CASSPSASGMNEQFF.

The V call is TRBV7-2, the J call TRBJ2-1; D ambiguous. V was shortened by 1 base and J by 10 bases, with 11 bases between the two germline ends. CDR3 length: 13 residues. Germline V gives CDR1 SGHTA, CDR2 FQGNSA. CDR3 DNA sequence: TGTGCCAGCAGCTTAGTCGTGGCGAGAGAGCAGTTCTTC. Translation: CASSLVVAREQFF. The complete variable domain, with remaining parts taken from reference TRBV7-2 and TRBJ2-1, reads GAGVSQSPSNKVTEKGKDVELRCDPISGHTALYWYRQSLGQGLEFLIYFQGNSAPDKSGLPSDRFSAERTGGSVSTLTIQRTQQEDSAVYLCASSLVVAREQFFGPGTRLTVL.

This clone was seen a handful of times. The chain joins TRBV5-5 to TRBJ2-7, with D perhaps TRBD2 (6 bases). The CDR3 has 14 amino acids. Trimming shortened V by 1 base and J by 7 bases, and 15 bases separated the two germline ends. Germline CDR1 reads SGHKS; CDR2 reads YYEKEE (reference sequence). The CDR3 spells CASSLTPGRFEQYF. As DNA, the CDR3 is TGTGCCAGCAGCTTGACCCCAGGGAGGTTTGAGCAGTACTTC.

The V and J genes are TRBV5-1 and TRBJ1-3; D is unresolved. The CDR3 has 15 residues. Germline V gene data show CDR1 as SGHRS and CDR2 as YFSETQ. Deletions cut 4 bases from V and 2 bases from J, with 13 bases between. In DNA form, the CDR3 reads TGCGCCAGCAGCATGAGCCCAGGAGCTGGAAACACCATATATTTT. This codes for CASSMSPGAGNTIYF. The full variable domain, rest sourced from reference TRBV5-1 and TRBJ1-3, is KAGVTQTPRYLIKTRGQQVTLSCSPISGHRSVSWYQQTPGQGLQFLFEYFSETQRNKGNFPGRFSGRQFSNSRSEMNVSTLELGDSALYLCASSMSPGAGNTIYFGEGSWLTVV.

The V and J genes are TRBV11-2 and TRBJ2-3; D gene ambiguous. The CDR3 sequence is 13 residues long. Germline CDR1 is SGHAT and CDR2 is FQNNGV. V was pared by 5 bases and J by 5 bases, with 11 bases between. Here the CDR3 reads CASSIRPGDTQYF. The CDR3, as DNA: TGTGCCAGCAGCATTCGACCCGGAGATACGCAGTATTTT.

V gene TRBV5-5 combines with J gene TRBJ2-2, with 9 bases fitting TRBD1. CDR3 length: 16 residues. V shed 1 base and J 5 bases; nucleotides not matched to a gene: 6. CDR1 is SGHKS, CDR2 YYEKEE, per germline (reference sequence). The CDR3 bases are TGTGCCAGCAGCTTGAGAGTGACAGGGGGTACCGGGGAGCTGTTTTTT. As protein: CASSLRVTGGTGELFF. The entire variable domain, with the rest obtained from reference TRBV5-5 and TRBJ2-2, is as follows: DAGVTQSPTHLIKTRGQQVTLRCSPISGHKSVSWYQQVLGQGPQFIFQYYEKEERGRGNFPDRFSARQFPNYSSELNVNALLLGDSALYLCASSLRVTGGTGELFFGEGSRLTVL.

The chain employs TRBV7-8 and TRBJ1-1, with D possibly matching TRBD1 (5 bases). The germline gives CDR1 SGHVS, CDR2 FQNEAQ. Trimming removed 4 bases from V and 0 bases from J, with 12 bases in between. CDR3 length: 15 amino acids. CDR3 loop: CASSSKRQLNTEAFF. For the CDR3, the DNA is TGTGCCAGCAGCTCCAAGAGACAGTTGAACACTGAAGCTTTCTTT.

The V gene is TRBV18, the J gene TRBJ1-2; D possibly corresponds to TRBD1 (6 bases). The germline V and J ends were trimmed by 4 bases and 8 bases, with 14 bases remaining between them. The CDR3 is made up of 13 amino acids. Germline assignment: CDR1 KGHSH and CDR2 LQKENI. The CDR3 DNA reads TGTGCCAGCTCACAGGGGGGGTTCGACGGCTACACCTTC. Translated: CASSQGGFDGYTF.

V gene TRBV15 combines with J gene TRBJ2-3, with 8 bases identical to TRBD1. J gave up 1 base and V 8 bases, and 14 bases lay outside the gene matches. Germline-derived CDR1 and CDR2 are LNHNV and YYDKDF (reference sequence). The CDR3 is made up of 17 amino acids. CDR3: CATARGTTGGGTDTQYF. The CDR3 DNA reads TGTGCCACCGCGCGCGGCACCACAGGGGGTGGCACAGATACGCAGTATTTT.

In DNA form, the CDR3 reads TGTGCCAGCAGCCCCAGTAGGGTAGGAGCTAACTATGGCTACACCTTC. This translates into CASSPSRVGANYGYTF. This chain links TRBV7-8 with TRBJ1-2; D not certain. V lost 5 bases and J lost 0, with 16 bases in between. This CDR3 has 16 amino acids. CDR1 SGHVS and CDR2 FQNEAQ come from the germline V gene.

The gene calls are TRBV7-9 and TRBJ1-2; 8 bases map to TRBD1. The CDR3 totals 11 residues. CDR1 and CDR2 (germline): SEHNR, FQNEAQ (reference sequence). The CDR3 protein is CAEDRVDGYTF. The CDR3 DNA reads TGTGCGGAGGACAGGGTAGATGGCTACACCTTC.

This clone was recorded many times. This rearrangement joins TRBV18 to TRBJ2-1; either TRBD1 or TRBD2 may supply D (6 bases each). The CDR3 runs to 16 residues. Germline lookup yields CDR1 KGHSH and CDR2 LQKENI. V dropped 0 bases and J dropped 5 bases, with 14 bases sitting between them. This CDR3 reads CASSPPSGGGHNEQFF. The CDR3 DNA sequence: TGTGCCAGCTCACCACCGTCCGGGGGCGGCCACAATGAGCAGTTCTTC.

The chain employs TRBV7-6 and TRBJ2-1; TRBD1 agrees at 10 bases. Germline-derived CDR1 and CDR2 are SGHVS and FNYEAQ. V shed 5 bases, J shed 6 bases, and the junction held 4 bases outside the gene matches. The CDR3 consists of 14 residues. The CDR3 sequence is CASSPRTGGNEQFF. The CDR3 region has the DNA TGTGCCAGCAGCCCCCGGACAGGGGGCAATGAGCAGTTCTTC.

In this sample, this clone turned up a few times. The V gene is TRBV9, the J gene TRBJ2-2, with D maybe TRBD2 (5 bases). This CDR3 has 14 residues. Trimming shortened V by 5 bases and J by 3 bases, and 11 bases separated the two germline ends. Looked up from germline, CDR1 is SGDLS and CDR2 is YYNGEE. CDR3 bases: TGTGCCAGCAGTTCCCAGCGGCACACCGGGGAGCTGTTTTTT. Encoded protein: CASSSQRHTGELFF.

This clone was seen a handful of times. The gene calls are TRBV19 and TRBJ2-4, with 8 bases identical to TRBD1. This CDR3 is built from 17 residues. Germline values: CDR1 LNHDA, CDR2 SQIVND (reference sequence). V lost 3 bases and J lost 0; bases outside the gene matches: 7. As DNA, the CDR3 is TGTGCCAGTAGTATCGGGCAGGGGGCAAAAGCCAAAAACATTCAGTACTTC. Residues: CASSIGQGAKAKNIQYF.

The rearrangement joins TRBV28 to TRBJ1-2; D may be TRBD1 (5 bases). CDR1 is MDHEN, CDR2 SYDVKM, per germline. V lost 6 bases and J 2 bases, leaving 13 bases between the germline ends. The CDR3 totals 14 residues. The DNA for the CDR3 is TGTGCCAGCAGCCTACAGGCCCAGAACTATGGCTACACCTTC. Protein product: CASSLQAQNYGYTF.

Regarding this clone: This is likely an artifact of a read error, given a far larger clone one base away. This sample also contains other DNA sequences that code for the same CDR3. This sequence joins TRBV29-1 and TRBJ1-1; tentatively, D is TRBD1 (6 bases). Germline-derived CDR1 and CDR2 are SQVTM and ANQGSEA. The CDR3 has 12 amino acids. With 1 base removed from V and 5 bases from J, the gap between germline ends came to 8 bases. This CDR3 is CSVEVRGTEAFF. CDR3 DNA sequence: TGCAGCGTTGAAGTTAGGGGGACTGAAGCTTTCTTT.